This T cell receptor beta chain was profiled in a study of cytomegalovirus exposure and HLA in healthy donors. Study-level findings and limits: Specificity of three CMV-associated chains for CMV antigens was verified in vitro. Overall, around 160 TCR beta chains were annotated as cytomegalovirus-associated. Available immune exposure information was restricted to CMV serostatus only. Common viral pathogens seemed, in a later analysis, to connect with several of the most significant clusters.

This clone was picked up one time. What it recognizes is unknown. 13 Jbeta primers and 60 Vbeta primers were used for the PCR. Method: immunoSEQ multiplex PCR; TCRdb's copy keeps in-frame clones and lacks some. This sample carries 150,000 to 200,000 clones, around 78% of them seen once, and the ten largest clones take 1%. Germline lookup yields CDR1 SGHRS and CDR2 YFSETQ. The CDR3 length is 15 residues. Trimming pared 3 bases from V and 4 bases from J, leaving 15 bases between. The chain links TRBV5-1 to TRBJ2-3; the D gene is possibly TRBD1 (6 bases). The material sequenced was PBMCs. The sequence derives from a woman aged 40-49 years in good health and CMV-seronegative. CDR3 residues: CASSSEGGRADTQYF. The CDR3 bases are TGCGCCAGCAGCTCCGAAGGGGGTCGGGCAGATACGCAGTATTTT.